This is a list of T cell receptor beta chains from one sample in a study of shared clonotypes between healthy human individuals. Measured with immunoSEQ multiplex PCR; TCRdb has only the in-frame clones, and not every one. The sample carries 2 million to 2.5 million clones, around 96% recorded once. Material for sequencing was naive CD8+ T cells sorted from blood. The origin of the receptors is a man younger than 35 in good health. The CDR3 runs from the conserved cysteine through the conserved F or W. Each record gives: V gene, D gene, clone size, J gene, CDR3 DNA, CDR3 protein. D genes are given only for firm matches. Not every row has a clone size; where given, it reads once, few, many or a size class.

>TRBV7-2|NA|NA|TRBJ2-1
TGTGCCAGCAGCTTAACGAGGGGGGCCTACAATGAGCAGTTCTTC
CASSLTRGAYNEQFF
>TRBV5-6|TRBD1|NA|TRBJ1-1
TGTGCCAGCAGCCCCGGGACAGGGGCTTACACTGAAGCTTTCTTT
CASSPGTGAYTEAFF
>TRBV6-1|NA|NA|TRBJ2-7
TGTGCCAGCAGTGAGGGGGGCTACGAGCAGTACTTC
CASSEGGYEQYF
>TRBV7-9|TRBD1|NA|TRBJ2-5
TGTGCCAGCAGCGGACGGGACAGGGGAGGAGAGACCCAGTACTTC
CASSGRDRGGETQYF
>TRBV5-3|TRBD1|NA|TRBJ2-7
TGTGCCGGATCGGCGCGGACAGGGAAGCCCTACGAGCAGTACTTC
CAGSARTGKPYEQYF
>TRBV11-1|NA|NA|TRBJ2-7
TGTGCCAGCAGCTTACCTGAGGGGCACGAGCAGTACTTC
CASSLPEGHEQYF
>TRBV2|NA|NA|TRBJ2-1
TGTGCCAGCAGTGACCCGGGGGCTGGGGGAATTGAGCAGTTCTTC
CASSDPGAGGIEQFF
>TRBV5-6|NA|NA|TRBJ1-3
TGTGCCAGCGATGGACCGGGTGAGGGATCTGGAAACACCATATATTTT
CASDGPGEGSGNTIYF
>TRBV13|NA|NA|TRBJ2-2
TGTGCCACAAGAGGGGTAAACACCGGGGAGCTGTTTTTT
CATRGVNTGELFF
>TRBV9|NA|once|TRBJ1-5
TGTGCCAGCAGCGTCGACGGTGATCAGCCCCAGCATTTT
CASSVDGDQPQHF
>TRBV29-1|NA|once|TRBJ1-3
TGCAGCGCCCTGGAGATTACCGGGAACACCATATATTTT
CSALEITGNTIYF
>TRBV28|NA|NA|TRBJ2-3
TGTGCCAGCAGTTTAGAGCCCGTTCCCCACACAGATACGCAGTATTTT
CASSLEPVPHTDTQYF
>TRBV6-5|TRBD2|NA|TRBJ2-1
TGTGCCAGCAGTTACTCAGGGACTAGCTATGAGCAGTTCTTC
CASSYSGTSYEQFF
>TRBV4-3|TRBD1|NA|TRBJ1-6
TGCGCCAGCAGCCTAAAGACAGGGTGGTCGGGTAATTCACCCCTCCACTTT
CASSLKTGWSGNSPLHF
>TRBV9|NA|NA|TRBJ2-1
TGTGCCAGCAGCCCCGACGGATCCTACAATGAGCAGTTCTTC
CASSPDGSYNEQFF
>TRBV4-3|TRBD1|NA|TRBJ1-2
TGCGCCAGCAGCCAAGATTCCGGGACAGGGAACGGCTACACCTTC
CASSQDSGTGNGYTF
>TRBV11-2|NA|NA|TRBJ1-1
TGTGCCAGCAGCTTAGGCGCCGGTAACACTGAAGCTTTCTTT
CASSLGAGNTEAFF
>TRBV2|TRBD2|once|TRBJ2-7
TGTGCCATCTTACTTAGCGGGGATGGCAACTACGAGCAGTACTTC
CAILLSGDGNYEQYF
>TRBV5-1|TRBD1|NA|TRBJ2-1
TGCGCCAGCAGCTCTACAGGGGTCAGTGAGCAGTTCTTC
CASSSTGVSEQFF
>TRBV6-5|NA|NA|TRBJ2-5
TGTGCCAGCAGTCCGACGGGTCTGCAGATTGGGTACTTC
CASSPTGLQIGYF
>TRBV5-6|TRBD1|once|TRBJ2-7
TGTGCCAGCAACTACCGGGACAGGTTCGACTACGAGCAGTACTTC
CASNYRDRFDYEQYF
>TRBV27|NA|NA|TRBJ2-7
TGTGCCAGCCATCGTTTGGCCTCTCCCTACGAGCAGTACTTC
CASHRLASPYEQYF
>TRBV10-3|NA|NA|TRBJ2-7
TGTGCCGAGGGACCCAGCTACTACGAGCAGTACTTC
CAEGPSYYEQYF
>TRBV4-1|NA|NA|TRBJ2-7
TGCGCCAGCAGCCCTGGACAGAGCTCCTACGAGCAGTACTTC
CASSPGQSSYEQYF
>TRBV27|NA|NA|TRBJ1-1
TGTGCCAGCAGTTCATTCGCAGGGTACACTGAAGCTTTCTTT
CASSSFAGYTEAFF
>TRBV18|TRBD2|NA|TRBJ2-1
TGTGCCAGCTCACAGATTAGCGGGTCACCGAGCTCCTACAATGAGCAGTTCTTC
CASSQISGSPSSYNEQFF
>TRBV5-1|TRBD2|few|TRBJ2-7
TGCGCCAGCAGCTTTAGCGGGGGGGCCTACGAGCAGTACTTC
CASSFSGGAYEQYF
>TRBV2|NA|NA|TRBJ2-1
TGTGCCAGCAGTGAATGGTCTCTAGGGGGTGAGCAGTTCTTC
CASSEWSLGGEQFF
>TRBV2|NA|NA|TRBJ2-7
TGTGCCAGCAGTGAAGCTGGGGGCGGAACCTACGAGCAGTACTTC
CASSEAGGGTYEQYF
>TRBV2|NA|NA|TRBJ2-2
TGTGCCAGCAGGGGGGCACAGGATAACACCGGGGAGCTGTTTTTT
CASRGAQDNTGELFF
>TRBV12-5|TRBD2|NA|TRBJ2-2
TGTGCTAGTAGAGACATTTCCGGGACTAGCGGGACTTACGGGGAGCTGTTTTTT
CASRDISGTSGTYGELFF
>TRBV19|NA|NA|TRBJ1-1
TGTGCCAGTATCTTACAGGGACTCAACACTGAAGCTTTCTTT
CASILQGLNTEAFF
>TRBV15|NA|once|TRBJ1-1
TGTGCCACCAGCAGGGAGTTGACAGACCCTCAGAACACTGAAGCTTTCTTT
CATSRELTDPQNTEAFF
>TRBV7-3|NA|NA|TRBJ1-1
TGTGCCAGCAGCTTAGAACAGGCCTCCGGTGAAGCTTTCTTT
CASSLEQASGEAFF
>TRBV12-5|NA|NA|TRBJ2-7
TGTGCTAGTGGTTTGGTACCCCGGGACTTTTCACGTCCCTACGAGCAGTACTTC
CASGLVPRDFSRPYEQYF
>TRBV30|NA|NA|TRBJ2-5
TGTGCCTGGACGGGACCGCCCCGGGAGACCCAGTACTTC
CAWTGPPRETQYF
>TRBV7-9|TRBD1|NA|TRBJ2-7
TGTGCCAGCAGCCCCTCGGGGACAGGGGTTATCTACGAGCAGTACTTC
CASSPSGTGVIYEQYF